This TCR beta chain was recorded in a study of T cells expressing NK-cell markers. CDR3 length: 18 amino acids. It was by 5'RACE template switching with UMIs that TCR beta cDNA was made. TCRdb derives one entry per CDR3 protein from the 5' RACE reads, leaving out DNA. This repertoire comprises roughly 350,000 distinct CDR3 sequences; its ten largest clones make up around 5%. The sequence derives from a man between 18 and 69 years old in good health. The sequencing input was blood T cells: a sorted CD56 or NKG2C T cell subset, CD4+ or CD8+ T cells, or bulk PBMC T cells (not recorded which). The chain employs TRBV12-3 or TRBV12-4 and TRBJ2-5; there is no DNA to check the TCRdb D call of TRBD2. The CDR3: CASSPPRRRGWTGETQYF.